Listed below are T cell receptor beta chains from one sample, sequenced in a study of blood T cell repertoires in COVID-19. TCRdb keeps only in-frame clones here, not all; method: immunoSEQ multiplex PCR. The sample lists 290,000 or so clones, approximately 86% seen once, with approximately 2.2% in the top ten. Source material: peripheral blood. The source is a man aged 18 to 30 with active or convalescent COVID-19. Both conserved end residues are part of each CDR3. The D gene is left open where the match is weak. Expanded clones are given a class, and other clones once, few, many or no size at all.

d_call j_call clone_size v_call cdr3_nt cdr3_aa
NA TRBJ2-3 NA TRBV3-1/TRBV3-2 TGTGCCAGCAGCCCGTTGAGTCCCAGCACAGATACGCAGTATTTT CASSPLSPSTDTQYF
NA TRBJ2-3 NA TRBV4-3 TGCGCCAGCAGCCACCTACTTCCAGGGGGACCGGGACTCCTCAGTGCAGATACGCAGTATTTT CASSHLLPGGPGLLSADTQYF
NA TRBJ1-1 NA TRBV7-2 TGTGCCAGCAGCTTAAACAGGAACACTGAAGCTTTCTTT CASSLNRNTEAFF
TRBD1 TRBJ1-2 few TRBV18 TGTGCCAGCTCACCCTCCACGGGACAGGGAGGTACCTATGGCTACACCTTC CASSPSTGQGGTYGYTF
NA TRBJ2-2 NA TRBV4-2 TGTGCCAGCAGCCATCGAGTTGATGGGGAGCTGTTTTTT CASSHRVDGELFF
TRBD1 TRBJ1-5 NA TRBV27 TGTGCCAGCAGTTTCGACAGGGGTGGACAGCCCCAGCATTTT CASSFDRGGQPQHF
TRBD2 TRBJ2-7 NA TRBV5-1 TGCGCCAGCAGCTTGTCTAGCGGGAGCCACGAGCAGTACTTC CASSLSSGSHEQYF
TRBD2 TRBJ2-3 NA TRBV2 TGTGCCAGCAGTGAAGCATTTCTAGCGGGGGGTTTCACAGATACGCAGTATTTT CASSEAFLAGGFTDTQYF
TRBD1 TRBJ2-1 NA TRBV28 TGTGCCAGCAGCCTAGGGACAGCAAATGAGCAGTTCTTC CASSLGTANEQFF
TRBD1 TRBJ2-7 NA TRBV11-3 TGTGCCAGCAGCGTACAGGGGGTTTCCTCCGAGCAGTACTTC CASSVQGVSSEQYF
NA TRBJ2-1 few TRBV5-1 TGCGCCAGCAGCTTGGAAGAGCCGGACAATGAGCAGTTCTTC CASSLEEPDNEQFF
TRBD1 TRBJ2-7 NA TRBV29-1 TGCAGCGTTGAAGCCTCATGGACAGGGACCTACGAGCAGTACTTC CSVEASWTGTYEQYF
NA TRBJ1-5 NA TRBV6-1 TGTGCCAGCAGTGACGCGGGGCTGCCCCAGCATTTT CASSDAGLPQHF
NA TRBJ2-7 NA TRBV2 TGTGCCAGCATAGGACAGTCCTACGAGCAGTACTTC CASIGQSYEQYF
TRBD1 TRBJ2-5 NA TRBV7-6 TGTGCCAGCAGCCCTCAACCGACAGGGGGACAGGAGACCCAGTACTTC CASSPQPTGGQETQYF
TRBD2 TRBJ2-7 once TRBV23-1 TGCGCCAGCAGTCAATCTCGCCTAGCGGATTACTACGAGCAGTACTTC CASSQSRLADYYEQYF
NA TRBJ2-7 NA TRBV4-1 TGCGCCAGCAGCCAAGATCGGTCGAGCTCCTACGAGCAGTACTTC CASSQDRSSSYEQYF
TRBD1 TRBJ2-3 NA TRBV2 TGTGCCAGCACTGAAAGGGACAGGGGGCCGGTCACAGATACGCAGTATTTT CASTERDRGPVTDTQYF
TRBD2 TRBJ2-1 NA TRBV9 TGTGCCAGCAGCGTAGGCGGGGGAAACGGCCCCAATGAGCAGTTCTTC CASSVGGGNGPNEQFF
TRBD2 TRBJ2-2 NA TRBV25-1 TGTGCCAGCAGTGAATATAGCGGGGGGACGAACACCGGGGAGCTGTTTTTT CASSEYSGGTNTGELFF
TRBD1 TRBJ2-1 few TRBV18 TGTGCCAGCTCACCGACAGGGGGATCCTACAATGAGCAGTTCTTC CASSPTGGSYNEQFF
TRBD2 TRBJ2-1 few TRBV5-1 TGCGCCAGCCAGCGGGAGGGCCTTTACAATGAGCAGTTCTTC CASQREGLYNEQFF
NA TRBJ2-5 NA TRBV11-2 TGTGCCAGCAGCTTAGCTTCTAGCCCAGCCTACCAAGAGACCCAGTACTTC CASSLASSPAYQETQYF
TRBD1 TRBJ1-2 few TRBV12-3/TRBV12-4 TGTGCCAGCAGCTTTACAGGGGCTGGTGGCTACACCTTC CASSFTGAGGYTF
TRBD2 TRBJ2-1 NA TRBV4-1 TGCGCCAGCAGCCAAGCTCCGACTAGCGGGGGGGGAGGATACAATGAGCAGTTCTTC CASSQAPTSGGGGYNEQFF
TRBD2 TRBJ2-7 NA TRBV28 TGTGCCAGCAGTTTATTGGGCGGGAGGCCCAGCTCCTACGAGCAGTACTTC CASSLLGGRPSSYEQYF
NA TRBJ2-2 NA TRBV18 TGTGCCAGCTCACCAAATACAGGCACCGGGGAGCTGTTTTTT CASSPNTGTGELFF
NA TRBJ1-3 NA TRBV13 TGTGCCAGCAGCCCTAGGGGAGGGTCTGGAAACACCATATATTTT CASSPRGGSGNTIYF
NA TRBJ1-2 NA TRBV27 TGTGCCAGCAGTTTCACAACGGGTGCCTATTTCTATGGCTACACCTTC CASSFTTGAYFYGYTF
NA TRBJ2-7 NA TRBV12-3/TRBV12-4 TGTGCCAGCAGTCCTATAATCTACGAGCAGTACTTC CASSPIIYEQYF
NA TRBJ2-1 NA TRBV5-1 TGCGCCAGCACATTAGCGGAAACCTACAATGAGCAGTTCTTC CASTLAETYNEQFF
TRBD2 TRBJ2-1 NA TRBV7-9 TGTGCCAGCAGCCCCCCCCTGGCGGGGGGATCCTACAATGAGCAGTTCTTC CASSPPLAGGSYNEQFF
NA TRBJ1-3 few TRBV28 TGTGCCAGCAGTCGCGGAGGGTTGATTAGTGGAAACACCATATATTTT CASSRGGLISGNTIYF
TRBD1 TRBJ1-2 NA TRBV12-3/TRBV12-4 TGTGCCAGCAGTTTTGGGACAGGTTATGGCTACACCTTC CASSFGTGYGYTF
NA TRBJ2-5 NA TRBV7-6 TGTGCCAGCAGCTCCGAACCTCGGACTGAAGAGACCCAGTACTTC CASSSEPRTEETQYF
NA TRBJ2-7 NA TRBV7-9 TGTGCCAGCAGCTTAAGCGGAGGACTCCTCTACGAGCAGTACTTC CASSLSGGLLYEQYF
NA TRBJ2-2 NA TRBV5-5 TGTGCCAGCAGCTTGGACACGAACACCGGGGAGCTGTTTTTT CASSLDTNTGELFF
TRBD1 TRBJ1-6 NA TRBV19 TGTGCCAGTAGTGGGACAGGGAATTCACCCCTCCACTTT CASSGTGNSPLHF
TRBD2 TRBJ2-7 NA TRBV5-1 TGCGCCAGCAGCTTGGAGGGACTAGCTGGGGGTTCCTACGAGCAGTACTTC CASSLEGLAGGSYEQYF
NA TRBJ1-3 NA TRBV10-2 TGCGCCAGCAGTGAGAGGACAAGTAGAAACACCATATATTTT CASSERTSRNTIYF
NA TRBJ2-6 few TRBV7-2 TGTGCCAGCAGCTTCCAGGGGACTGGGGCCAACGTCCTGACTTTC CASSFQGTGANVLTF
NA TRBJ2-1 NA TRBV4-3 TGCGCCAGCAGCCAAGTGGCTAGCGCCTACAATGAGCAGTTCTTC CASSQVASAYNEQFF
NA TRBJ2-3 NA TRBV27 TGTGCCAGCAGCCTGCGTGGCAGGGAAACAGATACGCAGTATTTT CASSLRGRETDTQYF
NA TRBJ2-7 few TRBV27 TGTGCCAGCAGTCGCGGGGAGCAGTACTTC CASSRGEQYF
NA TRBJ1-2 once TRBV7-8 TGTGCCAGCAGCCCCATGGGCCTCTATGGCTACACCTTC CASSPMGLYGYTF
NA TRBJ1-5 NA TRBV6-2/TRBV6-3 TGTGCCAGCAGTTACTCTCCAGGGGAAGATAGGATGGCCCAGCATTTT CASSYSPGEDRMAQHF
TRBD1 TRBJ1-1 NA TRBV5-1 TGCGCCAGCAGCTTGGAGGTGGGACAGATGAACACTGAAGCTTTCTTT CASSLEVGQMNTEAFF
TRBD2 TRBJ2-1 NA TRBV10-2 TGCGCCAGCAGTGAAGCGGGGGGCCCCTACAATGAGCAGTTCTTC CASSEAGGPYNEQFF
TRBD1 TRBJ2-3 NA TRBV6-5 TGTGCCAGCAGTTACTCGGGGACAGTCACAGATACGCAGTATTTT CASSYSGTVTDTQYF
TRBD2 TRBJ2-3 NA TRBV19 TGTGCCAGTAGTATAGGTAGCGGGAGCTTTACGCAGTATTTT CASSIGSGSFTQYF
TRBD2 TRBJ2-1 NA TRBV7-6 TGTGCCAGCAGCTCAAAAATGAAGGGGTCGGGTCGGACTAGCGGGAGAAATGAGCAGTTCTTC CASSSKMKGSGRTSGRNEQFF
TRBD2 TRBJ2-5 NA TRBV7-9 TGTGCCAGCAGCTTAGACGGGGCTAGCGGGAGTCTCGGGGAGACCCAGTACTTC CASSLDGASGSLGETQYF
TRBD2 TRBJ2-6 NA TRBV27 TGTGCCAGCAGTTTGAATAACCAACCCCCTAGCGGTTCAAGTTCTGGGGCCAACGTCCTGACTTTC CASSLNNQPPSGSSSGANVLTF
TRBD2 TRBJ2-5 NA TRBV7-2 TGTGCCAGCAGCTTCCAGCGGGGGCAAGAGACCCAGTACTTC CASSFQRGQETQYF
NA TRBJ1-5 NA TRBV19 TGTGCCAGTAGTTCTTCAGGGCTGGGTCAGCCCCAGCATTTT CASSSSGLGQPQHF
NA TRBJ1-5 NA TRBV9 TGTGCCAGCAGCTCCTCCGGAGGGAATCAGCCCCAGCATTTT CASSSSGGNQPQHF
TRBD2 TRBJ2-3 NA TRBV6-6 TGTGCCAGCAGTCCTCTCGGGGCGGGGGGCAAGACAGATACGCAGTATTTT CASSPLGAGGKTDTQYF
NA TRBJ2-7 NA TRBV7-2 TGTGCCAGCAGCTTAGTGCGGGGAAACCCCTCCTACGAGCAGTACTTC CASSLVRGNPSYEQYF